This record looks at one T cell receptor (beta chain) sequence and its context. The junction had 15 bases not matched to a gene; V was cut back by 0 bases and J by 5 bases. CDR3 length: 19 residues. Germline CDR1 is SQVTM and CDR2 is ANQGSEA. This sample is drawn from a study of blood T cells in healthy people across ages. The second PCR ran about 6 to 12 cycles with a sample-barcoded 5' primer and J-beta primers. TCRdb re-called the 5' RACE reads with MiXCR, one entry per CDR3 protein. The table includes more than 800,000 distinct CDR3 sequences, around 43% detected once. The chain is built from TRBV29-1 and TRBJ2-3; 12 nucleotides match TRBD1. Sequencing used blood. The TCR was taken from a woman aged 60 to 75 in good health. Written as DNA, the CDR3 is TGCAGCGTTGAAGACCCGAATTCTCCGGGACAGGGGGCCAGAGATACGCAGTATTTT. It yields the protein CSVEDPNSPGQGARDTQYF.